Listed here is a single T cell receptor beta chain. The PCR contained 60 Vbeta and 13 Jbeta primers. Using immunoSEQ multiplex PCR, the repertoire was profiled, and TCRdb retains in-frame clones only, with some absent. Seen here are 170,000 or so clones, 65% to 85% observed once, and the top ten hold around 6.6%. This entry is derived from a study of cytomegalovirus exposure and HLA in healthy donors. V dropped 0 bases and J dropped 1 base, with 3 bases sitting between them. This CDR3 region has 13 residues. Per the germline V gene, CDR1 is SGHTA and CDR2 is FQGNSA. The V call is TRBV7-2, the J call TRBJ2-5; no firm D call. The TCR was taken from a male donor in good health and CMV-seropositive. Sequencing was performed on PBMCs. The CDR3 DNA reads TGTGCCAGCAGCTTAGCCCTCCAAGAGACCCAGTACTTC. Protein: CASSLALQETQYF.